This is a list of T cell receptor beta chains from one sample in a study of cytomegalovirus exposure and HLA in healthy donors. Sequencing used immunoSEQ multiplex PCR; TCRdb keeps in-frame clones, though not all of them. The sample lists some 180,000 clones, approximately 80% occurring once. Sequenced input: PBMCs. These receptors were taken from a man in his forties in good health and CMV-seropositive. The conserved cysteine and the conserved F or W are not part of the CDR3 here.

j_call: TRBJ1-5
v_call: TRBV6-1
cdr3_aa: ASSHGTGGQPQH

j_call: TRBJ2-3
v_call: TRBV5-1
cdr3_aa: ASSQDRSTDTQY

j_call: TRBJ2-2
v_call: TRBV4-1
cdr3_aa: ASSPSRGTTSNTGELF

j_call: TRBJ2-3
v_call: TRBV9
cdr3_aa: ASGPTGSITDTQY

j_call: TRBJ2-7
v_call: TRBV19
cdr3_aa: ASSKGTGGVYEQY

j_call: TRBJ1-3
v_call: TRBV11-2
cdr3_aa: ASSLVPTQISGNTIY

j_call: TRBJ2-1
v_call: TRBV19
cdr3_aa: ASRRNTGLNNEQF

j_call: TRBJ2-7
v_call: TRBV7-8
cdr3_aa: ASSLVGLAGGVLKSYEQY

j_call: TRBJ2-7
v_call: TRBV4-1
cdr3_aa: ASSHGGNEQY

j_call: TRBJ2-5
v_call: TRBV6-6
cdr3_aa: ASKLAGGIGETQY

j_call: TRBJ2-1
v_call: TRBV6-5
cdr3_aa: ASSRDRNEQF

j_call: TRBJ2-5
v_call: TRBV11-3
cdr3_aa: ASSLMGGPVETQY

j_call: TRBJ1-4
v_call: TRBV2
cdr3_aa: ASSARAPNEKLF

j_call: TRBJ2-7
v_call: TRBV4-3
cdr3_aa: ASSQGWGLPGEQY

j_call: TRBJ1-2
v_call: TRBV27
cdr3_aa: ASSLSTAGRGYGYT

j_call: TRBJ2-3
v_call: TRBV18
cdr3_aa: ASSTREDTQY

j_call: TRBJ2-7
v_call: TRBV28
cdr3_aa: ASSFGGGSYEQY

j_call: TRBJ2-5
v_call: TRBV2
cdr3_aa: ASSPDGPVETQY

j_call: TRBJ1-3
v_call: TRBV2
cdr3_aa: ASRRQGAGSTIY

j_call: TRBJ1-6
v_call: TRBV25-1
cdr3_aa: ASKTGGTNSYNSPLH

j_call: TRBJ2-7
v_call: TRBV7-2
cdr3_aa: ASSLGGNTYEQY

j_call: TRBJ2-4
v_call: TRBV5-6
cdr3_aa: ASSFDRLAKNIQY

j_call: TRBJ2-3
v_call: TRBV7-9
cdr3_aa: ASSGQGTDTQY

j_call: TRBJ1-6
v_call: TRBV6-1
cdr3_aa: ASRLTDSPLH

j_call: TRBJ2-7
v_call: TRBV18
cdr3_aa: ASSLDRNSYEQY

j_call: TRBJ1-1
v_call: TRBV16
cdr3_aa: ASSRTVNTEAF

j_call: TRBJ1-4
v_call: TRBV28
cdr3_aa: ASSLYGTNEKLF

j_call: TRBJ1-3
v_call: TRBV9
cdr3_aa: ASSVGSQGARSGNTIY

j_call: TRBJ2-1
v_call: TRBV5-1
cdr3_aa: ASSSDTPKLYNEQF

j_call: TRBJ2-5
v_call: TRBV4-3
cdr3_aa: ASSTRWRGKETQY